This passage covers 15 T cell receptor beta chains from one sample sequenced in a study of identifying expanded T cells in peripheral blood. The method was immunoSEQ multiplex PCR; TCRdb's version includes in-frame clones alone and lacks a portion of them. The sample contains approximately 86,000 clones, around 84% of which appear only once. The material sequenced was blood. These receptors came from a person aged 18 to 69 in good health.

The chain employs TRBV29-1 and TRBJ2-3; possible D gene TRBD2, 5 bases. The V end was cut by 7 bases, the J end by 5 bases, with 7 bases between. Germline loops: CDR1 SQVTM, CDR2 ANQGSEA. This CDR3 comprises 10 residues. This chain's CDR3 is CSGGEDTQYF. As DNA, the CDR3 is TGCAGCGGGGGAGAAGATACGCAGTATTTT.

This chain connects TRBV7-8 to TRBJ2-7; D unresolved. In germline, CDR1 is SGHVS, CDR2 FQNEAQ. V was pared by 2 bases and J by 1 base, with 12 bases between. This CDR3 spans 15 amino acids. CDR3 amino acids: CASSLSQVSSYEQYF. The DNA for the CDR3 is TGTGCCAGCAGCTTAAGCCAGGTCTCTTCCTACGAGCAGTACTTC.

This clone was observed a few times. As DNA, the CDR3 is TGTGCCAGCAGTGCATTTTGGACAGCCTCAGGTGGGGCCAACGTCCTGACTTTC. Translated, it gives CASSAFWTASGGANVLTF. J is TRBJ2-6 and V is TRBV25-1; tentative D call: TRBD1 (6 bases). Germline CDR1 reads MGHDK; CDR2 reads SYGVNS. The CDR3 has 18 amino acids. Trimming pared 4 bases from V and 3 bases from J, leaving 19 bases between. Filled out from reference TRBV25-1 and TRBJ2-6, the complete variable domain reads EADIYQTPRYLVIGTGKKITLECSQTMGHDKMYWYQQDPGMELHLIHYSYGVNSTEKGDLSSESTVSRIRTEHFPLTLESARPSHTSQYLCASSAFWTASGGANVLTFGAGSRLTVL.

The chain is built from TRBV7-2 and TRBJ1-1; no firm D call. Looked up from germline, CDR1 is SGHTA and CDR2 is FQGNSA. V was clipped by 5 bases and J by 0 bases, with 10 bases between them. The CDR3 is 14 residues long. The CDR3 loop reads CASSPRTVNTEAFF. The CDR3 nucleotides are TGTGCCAGCAGCCCTCGGACGGTGAACACTGAAGCTTTCTTT. The complete variable domain, with remaining parts taken from reference TRBV7-2 and TRBJ1-1, reads GAGVSQSPSNKVTEKGKDVELRCDPISGHTALYWYRQSLGQGLEFLIYFQGNSAPDKSGLPSDRFSAERTGGSVSTLTIQRTQQEDSAVYLCASSPRTVNTEAFFGQGTRLTVV.

This chain links TRBV2 with TRBJ1-5, with D possibly being TRBD1 (5 bases). The CDR3 loop spans 14 amino acids. In germline, CDR1 is SNHLY, CDR2 FYNNEI. With 4 bases removed from V and 1 base from J, the gap between germline ends came to 8 bases. CDR3 region: CASSGQISNQPQHF. The CDR3 DNA follows: TGTGCCAGCAGTGGACAGATAAGCAATCAGCCCCAGCATTTT.

In its sample, this clone was seen once. The chain has TRBV30 and TRBJ1-2, with 7 bases lining up with TRBD1. The germline V gene has CDR1 GTSNPN and CDR2 SVGIG (reference sequence). V gave up 2 bases and J gave up 7 bases; unmatched junction bases: 4. The CDR3 is made up of 12 amino acids. This CDR3 is CAWSPQGSGYTF. CDR3 coding DNA: TGTGCCTGGAGTCCACAGGGGTCTGGCTACACCTTC.

J is TRBJ1-4 and V is TRBV11-2; D is uncertain. This CDR3 has 16 amino acids. Germline-derived CDR1 and CDR2 are SGHAT and FQNNGV. V dropped 0 bases and J dropped 5 bases, with 13 bases sitting between them. As DNA, the CDR3 is TGTGCCAGCAGCTTAGAGCGTTACGGGGAGAATGAAAAACTGTTTTTT. This encodes CASSLERYGENEKLFF.

The V and J genes are TRBV7-9 and TRBJ2-3, with TRBD1 matching over 10 bases. The V gene's germline CDR1 is SEHNR and CDR2 FQNEAQ (reference sequence). With V trimmed by 0 bases and J by 1 base, 10 bases remained unmatched. The CDR3 has 19 residues. The CDR3 protein is CASSLAPRGGTGGTDTQYF. Written as DNA, the CDR3 is TGTGCCAGCAGCTTAGCTCCTAGGGGCGGGACAGGGGGCACAGATACGCAGTATTTT. Variable domain in full (rest from reference TRBV7-9 and TRBJ2-3): DTGVSQNPRHKITKRGQNVTFRCDPISEHNRLYWYRQTLGQGPEFLTYFQNEAQLEKSRLLSDRFSAERPKGSFSTLEIQRTEQGDSAMYLCASSLAPRGGTGGTDTQYFGPGTRLTVL.

The chain couples TRBV13 to TRBJ2-7, with D maybe TRBD1 (7 bases). The CDR3 runs 15 residues. V was trimmed by 1 base and J by 3 bases, leaving 13 bases between them. Germline lookup yields CDR1 PRHDT and CDR2 FYEKMQ (reference sequence). DNA of the CDR3: TGTGCCAGCAGCTTAGCCAGGGGGGATTTCTACGAGCAGTACTTC. It yields the protein CASSLARGDFYEQYF.

This clone occurred a few times. The CDR3 sequence is CAGLNPSTDTQYF. In nucleotides, the CDR3 is TGCGCGGGACTTAACCCTAGCACAGATACGCAGTATTTT. The chain joins TRBV23-1 to TRBJ2-3; possible D gene TRBD2, 6 bases. TRBV23-1 is an ORF for which the function is uncertain. The CDR3 has 13 residues.

The rearrangement joins TRBV29-1 to TRBJ1-1; D call uncertain. V lost 6 bases and J lost 5, with 7 bases in between. The CDR3 is 10 residues long. The germline V gene has CDR1 SQVTM and CDR2 ANQGSEA. This CDR3 is CSVEGTEAFF. For the CDR3, the DNA is TGCAGCGTCGAGGGAACTGAAGCTTTCTTT.

The J gene is TRBJ2-1, the V gene TRBV27; D is uncertain. Trimming stripped 6 bases from V and 0 bases from J, with 15 bases between. Germline-derived CDR1 and CDR2 are MNHEY and SMNVEV (reference sequence). This CDR3 contains 16 residues. As DNA, the CDR3 is TGTGCCAGCAGCATAACCACGGACGGCTCCTACAATGAGCAGTTCTTC. This encodes CASSITTDGSYNEQFF.

The V gene is TRBV5-6, the J gene TRBJ2-2, with D perhaps TRBD1 (5 bases). V lost 0 bases and J lost 2, with 11 bases in between. The CDR3 loop spans 16 amino acids. CDR1 is SGHDT, CDR2 YYEEEE, per germline. CDR3 nucleotides: TGTGCCAGCAGCTTGGCCTACAGGACCAACACCGGGGAGCTGTTTTTT. Protein sequence: CASSLAYRTNTGELFF.

The rearrangement joins TRBV15 to TRBJ2-7, with D possibly matching TRBD1 (6 bases). V was cut by 4 bases and J by 3 bases, with 16 bases left in between. CDR3 length: 15 amino acids. Germline lookup yields CDR1 LNHNV and CDR2 YYDKDF (reference sequence). This CDR3 reads CATSTHATGLYEQYF. CDR3 DNA sequence: TGTGCCACCAGCACCCACGCAACAGGGCTCTACGAGCAGTACTTC.

This clone was seen just once. The chain combines TRBV2 with TRBJ2-5; D remains unclear. Germline V gives CDR1 SNHLY, CDR2 FYNNEI. This CDR3 spans 10 amino acids. Trimming removed 8 bases from V and 4 bases from J, with 5 bases in between. The CDR3 spells CASGRETQYF. CDR3 DNA: TGTGCCAGCGGGCGAGAGACCCAGTACTTC.